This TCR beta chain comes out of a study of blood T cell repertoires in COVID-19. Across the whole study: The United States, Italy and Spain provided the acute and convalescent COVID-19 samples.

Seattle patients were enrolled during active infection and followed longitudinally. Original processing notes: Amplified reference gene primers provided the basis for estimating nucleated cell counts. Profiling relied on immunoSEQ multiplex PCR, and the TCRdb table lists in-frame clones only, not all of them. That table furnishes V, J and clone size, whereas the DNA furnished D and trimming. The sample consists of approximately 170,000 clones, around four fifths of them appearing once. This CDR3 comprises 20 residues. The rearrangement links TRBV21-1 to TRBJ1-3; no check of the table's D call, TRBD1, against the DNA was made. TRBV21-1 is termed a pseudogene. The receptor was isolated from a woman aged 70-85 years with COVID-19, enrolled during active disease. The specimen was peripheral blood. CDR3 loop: CASSKEKTGTITFSGNTIYF. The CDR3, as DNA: TGTGCCAGCAGCAAAGAAAAGACCGGGACAATAACATTCTCTGGAAACACCATATATTTT.